The 19 T cell receptor beta chains presented below share a single source sample, sequenced in a study of T cell responses to AZD1222 COVID-19 vaccine. Profiled with immunoSEQ multiplex PCR; TCRdb holds only in-frame clones, not every one. The data hold some 80,000 clones, with 88% observed a single time. Sequencing was performed on peripheral blood, taken 28 days after the second dose of the MenACWY control vaccine. All receptors come from an adult who received the MenACWY meningococcal vaccine as a control.

CDR3 nucleotide sequence: TGTGCCTGGAGTGAACTAGCGGGGGGGTACAATGAGCAGTTCTTC. It specifies CAWSELAGGYNEQFF. The chain combines TRBV30 with TRBJ2-1, with 13 bases identical to TRBD2. The CDR3 consists of 15 residues. Germline V gene data show CDR1 as GTSNPN and CDR2 as SVGIG (reference sequence). The trim removed 1 base at V and 4 bases at J, leaving 1 base unmatched.

The DNA of the CDR3 is TGTGCCAGCAGTGAAGTCGAAGGGTCTGGGACACGACATAATTCACCCCTCCACTTT. This gives the protein CASSEVEGSGTRHNSPLHF. The chain is built from TRBV6-1 and TRBJ1-6; D perhaps matches TRBD1 (6 bases). CDR1 and CDR2 (germline): MNHNS, SASEGT. Trimming removed 1 base at V and 5 bases at J, with 21 bases between. This CDR3 contains 19 residues.

The chain employs TRBV2 and TRBJ1-6; TRBD1 is a possible D gene (5 bases). The CDR3 contains 14 residues. Germline CDR1 is SNHLY and CDR2 is FYNNEI. Between the trimmed V and J ends, which lost 9 bases and 6 bases, there was a span of 15 bases. CDR3 in DNA: TGTGCCAGAAAGCCGGGACTGCTTAATTCACCCCTCCACTTT. This translates into CARKPGLLNSPLHF.

This chain joins TRBV12-3 or TRBV12-4 and TRBJ1-1; D is unclear. The V end was cut by 5 bases, the J end by 0 bases, with 4 bases between. The CDR3 has 12 amino acids. The CDR3 spells CASSRVNTEAFF. In DNA form, the CDR3 reads TGTGCCAGCAGTCGAGTGAACACTGAAGCTTTCTTT.

The rearrangement links TRBV5-7 to TRBJ1-3; D possibly corresponds to TRBD1 (5 bases). TRBV5-7 is assigned to the ORF class and has an uncertain function. CDR3 length: 15 amino acids. V was cut by 4 bases and J by 0 bases, with 11 bases left in between. Here the CDR3 DNA reads TGTGCCAGCAGCACCAGGGTTCGCTCTGGAAACACCATATATTTT. The encoded protein is CASSTRVRSGNTIYF.

This rearrangement joins TRBV7-3 to TRBJ2-2, with D perhaps given as TRBD1 or TRBD2 (5 bases each). This CDR3 has 16 residues. The germline V gene encodes CDR1 SGHTA and CDR2 FQGTGA. V was cut by 2 bases and J by 0 bases, with 10 bases left in between. The chain's CDR3 is CASSLRGTSNTGELFF. The CDR3 nucleotides read TGTGCCAGCAGCTTACGGGGCACCTCGAACACCGGGGAGCTGTTTTTT.

In its sample, this clone was seen once. This chain uses TRBV19 with TRBJ2-1; TRBD2 matches at 8 bases. The CDR3 is made up of 14 amino acids. The germline gives CDR1 LNHDA, CDR2 SQIVND (reference sequence). Trimming at V came to 10 bases and at J to 4 bases, leaving 9 bases not matched to a gene. The CDR3 region has the DNA TGTGCCACCACGGGGGGGGAGAGGTACAATGAGCAGTTCTTC. Its translation is CATTGGERYNEQFF. Full variable domain (outside the CDR3, taken from reference TRBV19 and TRBJ2-1): DGGITQSPKYLFRKEGQNVTLSCEQNLNHDAMYWYRQDPGQGLRLIYYSQIVNDFQKGDIAEGYSVSREKKESFPLTVTSAQKNPTAFYLCATTGGERYNEQFFGPGTRLTVL.

This rearrangement joins TRBV11-1 to TRBJ1-1; 7 bases line up with TRBD1. This CDR3 region has 16 residues. CDR1 SGHAT and CDR2 FQDESV come from the germline V gene (reference sequence). With V trimmed by 5 bases and J by 0 bases, 9 bases remained unmatched. The CDR3 DNA reads as TGTGCCAGCAGCAAAACAGGGGACCCTTTGAACACTGAAGCTTTCTTT. Its protein product is CASSKTGDPLNTEAFF.

This chain uses TRBV11-2 with TRBJ2-3; D uncertain. V gave up 5 bases and J gave up 5 bases, with 8 bases separating them. Germline V gene data show CDR1 as SGHAT and CDR2 as FQNNGV. The CDR3 consists of 12 residues. CDR3 amino acids: CASSIQGDTQYF. The CDR3 nucleotides read TGTGCCAGCAGCATACAAGGAGATACGCAGTATTTT.

V gene TRBV20-1 combines with J gene TRBJ2-7; 9 bases agree with TRBD1. Germline V gene lookup returns CDR1 DFQATT and CDR2 SNEGSKA (reference sequence). The CDR3 totals 15 residues. Trimming took 3 bases from V and 2 from J; bases not matched to a gene: 8. This CDR3 is CSASPGQGSPYEQYF. The CDR3 nucleotides are TGCAGTGCTAGTCCGGGACAGGGAAGCCCCTACGAGCAGTACTTC.

The V and J genes are TRBV19 and TRBJ2-2, with D perhaps matching TRBD2 (5 bases). Germline-derived CDR1 and CDR2 are LNHDA and SQIVND (reference sequence). Trimming stripped 1 base from V and 3 bases from J, with 9 bases between. This CDR3 is built from 15 residues. As DNA, the CDR3 is TGTGCCAGTAGTATAGGGGGAGTTGACACCGGGGAGCTGTTTTTT. Protein sequence: CASSIGGVDTGELFF.

V usage is TRBV15 and J usage is TRBJ1-2; 7 positions agree with TRBD1. Germline CDR1 reads LNHNV; CDR2 reads YYDKDF (reference sequence). The V gene end was trimmed by 1 base and the J gene end by 2 bases; junction bases not matched to a gene: 7. This CDR3 contains 16 residues. CDR3 in amino acids: CATSRVGGQKNYGYTF. As DNA, the CDR3 is TGTGCCACCAGCAGAGTGGGGGGACAGAAGAACTATGGCTACACCTTC.

The rearrangement uses TRBV6-1 and TRBJ2-2; the D is unclear. V lost 1 base to trimming and J lost 1 base, with 7 bases between them. Germline loops: CDR1 MNHNS, CDR2 SASEGT. The CDR3 covers 15 residues. The CDR3 sequence: CASSEVWGNTGELFF. Written as DNA, the CDR3 is TGTGCCAGCAGTGAAGTTTGGGGGAACACCGGGGAGCTGTTTTTT.

The J gene is TRBJ2-3, the V gene TRBV6-6, with 11 bases fitting TRBD2. V lost 2 bases to trimming and J lost 4 bases; unmatched junction nucleotides: 2. Germline V gives CDR1 MNHNY, CDR2 SVGAGI (reference sequence). The CDR3 is 15 residues long. The chain's CDR3 is CASSYASGGSDTQYF. As DNA, the CDR3 is TGTGCCAGCAGTTACGCTAGCGGGGGGTCAGATACGCAGTATTTT.

This sequence joins TRBV30 and TRBJ2-3; 12 nucleotides match TRBD2. After removal of 4 bases from V and 1 base from J, the junction contained 18 bases not matched to a gene. This CDR3 is 20 amino acids long. CDR1 is GTSNPN, CDR2 SVGIG, per germline (reference sequence). CDR3 region: CAWTLGLAGGWREGTDTQYF. The CDR3, as DNA: TGTGCCTGGACCCTGGGGCTAGCGGGGGGGTGGAGAGAAGGCACAGATACGCAGTATTTT.

The V gene is TRBV5-4, the J gene TRBJ1-2; 8 bases line up with TRBD1. Looked up from germline, CDR1 is SGHNT and CDR2 is YYREEE (reference sequence). With V trimmed by 7 bases and J by 0 bases, 8 bases remained unmatched. CDR3 length: 15 residues. CDR3 sequence (DNA): TGTGCCAGCGGACAGGGCCAGCACTCTAACTATGGCTACACCTTC. This translates into CASGQGQHSNYGYTF.

This clone has more than one count but fewer than ten. The chain combines TRBV28 with TRBJ1-1; D unresolved. Germline V gene data show CDR1 as MDHEN and CDR2 as SYDVKM. V lost 3 bases, J lost 4 bases, and 12 bases lay in between. The length of the CDR3 is 14 residues. The CDR3 loop is CASSFLPGGTEAFF. The CDR3 region has the DNA TGTGCCAGCAGTTTCCTACCCGGTGGCACTGAAGCTTTCTTT. The full variable domain, rest sourced from reference TRBV28 and TRBJ1-1, is DVKVTQSSRYLVKRTGEKVFLECVQDMDHENMFWYRQDPGLGLRLIYFSYDVKMKEKGDIPEGYSVSREKKERFSLILESASTNQTSMYLCASSFLPGGTEAFFGQGTRLTVV.

In nucleotides, the CDR3 is TGTGCCAGCAGTTACGAATTGAACTATGGCTACACCTTC. Its translation is CASSYELNYGYTF. The rearrangement joins TRBV6-5 to TRBJ1-2, with D hard to call. This CDR3 has 13 amino acids. The V end was cut by 2 bases, the J end by 2 bases, with 6 bases between. The germline gives CDR1 MNHEY, CDR2 SVGAGI.

This clone was counted a single time. The chain recombines TRBV21-1 with TRBJ2-7; the D call of TRBD1 is as the table states it, not checked on the DNA. TRBV21-1 is listed as a pseudogene. The CDR3 is made up of 16 amino acids. CDR3 region: CASSKEQGSSFLEQYF. CDR3 nucleotide sequence: TGTGCCAGCAGCAAAGAACAGGGATCCTCCTTTCTCGAGCAGTACTTC.